This TCR beta chain was sequenced for a study of siplizumab effects on memory and regulatory T cells. Notes on this clone: The antigen is unknown.

This CDR3 contains 11 residues. Study-wide findings and caveats: Roughly 80-96% of proliferating clones (CD4+ or CD8+) could not be assigned a naive or memory phenotype.

Repertoires were generated with immunoSEQ multiplex PCR, while TCRdb's copy carries only in-frame clones and drops some. The sample includes around 100,000 clones, about 95% of them seen just once. The receptor was derived from a human donor in good health. Sequencing was performed on non-Treg CD4+ T cells sorted from blood. The genes are TRBV21-1 and TRBJ1-1. TRBV21-1 is a documented pseudogene. The CDR3 DNA sequence: TGTGCCAGCAGCAAAGCACAGAGGGCTTTCTTT. Translating gives CASSKAQRAFF.